The next 2 T cell receptor beta chains were all read from a single sample in a study of blood T cell repertoires in COVID-19. TCRdb's table, derived via immunoSEQ multiplex PCR, lists solely in-frame clones and lacks some. Found here are 80,000 to 95,000 clones, about 70% of them singletons; the top ten hold roughly 20%. The sample comprised peripheral blood. These receptors originate from a woman older than 75 with active or convalescent COVID-19.

This clone was counted a single time. CDR3 loop: CSASFRPGDTEAFF. The DNA for the CDR3 is TGCAGTGCTAGTTTTAGGCCCGGGGACACTGAAGCTTTCTTT. V gene TRBV20-1 combines with J gene TRBJ1-1; D is uncertain. The CDR3 spans 14 residues. Germline assignment: CDR1 DFQATT and CDR2 SNEGSKA (reference sequence). Trimming shortened V by 3 bases and J by 3 bases, and 14 bases separated the two germline ends.

V is TRBV28 and J is TRBJ1-2, with 10 bases identical to TRBD1. V was clipped by 1 base and J by 8 bases; unmatched bases: 10. The CDR3 covers 16 residues. Per germline, CDR1 MDHEN and CDR2 SYDVKM. CDR3 amino acids: CASSLLTGGLTQGYTF. Written as DNA, the CDR3 is TGTGCCAGCAGTTTATTGACAGGGGGCCTCACTCAAGGCTACACCTTC.